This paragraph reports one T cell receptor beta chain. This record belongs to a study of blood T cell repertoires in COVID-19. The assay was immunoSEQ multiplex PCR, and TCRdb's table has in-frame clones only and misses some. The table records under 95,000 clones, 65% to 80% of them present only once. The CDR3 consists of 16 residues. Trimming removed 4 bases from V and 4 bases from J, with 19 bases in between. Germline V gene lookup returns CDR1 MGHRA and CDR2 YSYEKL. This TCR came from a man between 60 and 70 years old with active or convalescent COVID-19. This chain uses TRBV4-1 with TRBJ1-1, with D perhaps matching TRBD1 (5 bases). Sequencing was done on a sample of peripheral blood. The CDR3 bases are TGCGCCAGCAGCCCAGGGCCTCTTCTACGAACCACTGAAGCTTTCTTT. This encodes CASSPGPLLRTTEAFF.